One sample yielded the 21 T cell receptor beta chains listed below, sequenced in a study of response to subunit inactivated influenza vaccine. TCRdb ran MiXCR on the RT-PCR reads and lists one entry per CDR3 protein. The sample shows 710,000 or so distinct CDR3 sequences, more than 15% of them seen only once. This material consisted of PBMCs from blood, taken 12 days after vaccination. These receptors were collected from a middle-aged man who received an inactivated influenza vaccine.

This clonotype came up a few times. The J gene is TRBJ2-5, the V gene TRBV5-1, with 8 bases identical to TRBD2. In germline, CDR1 is SGHRS, CDR2 YFSETQ. Germline trimming cut 5 bases from V and 4 bases from J; bases unmatched to any gene: 10. The CDR3 loop spans 15 amino acids. In DNA, the CDR3 is TGCGCCAGCAGTTCACGCGGGGGGACCTCAGAGACCCAGTACTTC. This gives the protein CASSSRGGTSETQYF.

This chain connects TRBV6-2 or TRBV6-3 to TRBJ1-2; D uncertain. CDR1 MNHEY and CDR2 SVGEGT come from the germline V gene. The CDR3 spans 15 residues. Trimming left V 5 bases short and J 4 bases short, with 17 bases between. CDR3 region: CASSPGSGSGYGYTF. The CDR3 DNA reads TGTGCCAGCAGTCCCGGGTCGGGGTCCGGCTATGGCTACACCTTC.

The CDR3 region is CSVEDSLDTQYF. The DNA for the CDR3 is TGCAGCGTTGAAGATTCGTTAGATACGCAGTATTTT. The chain uses TRBV29-1 and TRBJ2-3, with D unresolved. Per germline, CDR1 SQVTM and CDR2 ANQGSEA. The CDR3 loop spans 12 amino acids. Trimming shortened V by 0 bases and J by 5 bases, and 6 bases separated the two germline ends.

This clonotype was counted only a few times. The J gene is TRBJ1-2, the V gene TRBV29-1; D not certain. The CDR3 runs 12 residues. The ends were cut back, 7 bases at V and 2 bases at J, with 11 bases in the middle. Germline V gene sequence: CDR1 SQVTM, CDR2 ANQGSEA. For the CDR3, the DNA is TGCAGCGCCTCCGTGGAGAACTATGGCTACACCTTC. As protein: CSASVENYGYTF.

The chain combines TRBV5-1 with TRBJ2-5; the D is unclear. V was cut by 0 bases and J by 5 bases, with 8 bases left in between. CDR1 and CDR2 (germline): SGHRS, YFSETQ. The CDR3 runs to 13 residues. In DNA form, the CDR3 reads TGCGCCAGCAGCTTGGGCATGTCGGAGACCCAGTACTTC. Translated, it gives CASSLGMSETQYF.

V usage is TRBV11-2 and J usage is TRBJ2-7, with TRBD1 matching over 7 bases. This CDR3 is built from 16 residues. Germline lookup yields CDR1 SGHAT and CDR2 FQNNGV. The V gene end was trimmed by 4 bases and the J gene end by 0 bases; junction bases not matched to a gene: 9. In nucleotides, the CDR3 is TGTGCCAGCAGCTCACCGACAGGGCTGAGCTCCTACGAGCAGTACTTC. This codes for CASSSPTGLSSYEQYF. The entire variable domain, with the rest obtained from reference TRBV11-2 and TRBJ2-7, is as follows: EAGVAQSPRYKIIEKRQSVAFWCNPISGHATLYWYQQILGQGPKLLIQFQNNGVVDDSQLPKDRFSAERLKGVDSTLKIQPAKLEDSAVYLCASSSPTGLSSYEQYFGPGTRLTVT.

The V call is TRBV6-1, the J call TRBJ1-3; a weak D match, TRBD1 (6 bases). The CDR3 loop spans 16 amino acids. Trimming removed 2 bases at V and 0 bases at J, with 11 bases between. CDR1 and CDR2 (germline): MNHNS, SASEGT. The CDR3 coding sequence is TGTGCCAGCAGTGAACAGGGGTTCCCCTCTGGAAACACCATATATTTT. Its protein product is CASSEQGFPSGNTIYF.

This clonotype occurred a few times. The CDR3 DNA reads as TGCGCCAGCAGCTTGGGCCAGACAGCTACCTACGAGCAGTACTTC. Translation: CASSLGQTATYEQYF. The chain carries TRBV5-1 and TRBJ2-7; a weak D match, TRBD1 (5 bases). Germline CDR1 and CDR2: SGHRS and YFSETQ. The CDR3 totals 15 residues. Trimming shortened V by 0 bases and J by 2 bases, and 12 bases separated the two germline ends.

This clonotype occurred a few times. This chain connects TRBV29-1 to TRBJ1-1, with D maybe TRBD1 (6 bases). The germline CDR1 and CDR2 sequences are SQVTM and ANQGSEA. The V gene lost 3 bases and the J gene lost 0 bases, with 8 bases spanning the gap. CDR3 length equals 13 residues. The CDR3 spells CSVDRGLNTEAFF. DNA for the CDR3: TGCAGCGTTGATCGGGGGCTGAACACTGAAGCTTTCTTT.

This clonotype has more than one count but fewer than ten. V and J are TRBV29-1 and TRBJ2-1; the D gene is possibly TRBD1 (5 bases). This CDR3 region has 13 residues. The germline V gene encodes CDR1 SQVTM and CDR2 ANQGSEA. Trimming took 2 bases from V and 6 from J, leaving 11 bases between them. The chain's CDR3 is CSVERGSINEQFF. CDR3 nucleotides: TGCAGCGTTGAAAGGGGCAGCATCAATGAGCAGTTCTTC.

Many counts were recorded for this clonotype. The V gene is TRBV28, the J gene TRBJ1-5; no reliable D call. V lost 5 bases and J lost 3, with 11 bases in between. The CDR3 extends over 14 amino acids. In germline, CDR1 is MDHEN, CDR2 SYDVKM. CDR3 sequence reads: CASSPYSTNQPQHF. CDR3 coding DNA: TGTGCCAGCAGTCCGTACAGCACCAATCAGCCCCAGCATTTT.

The table lists this clonotype with a few counts. The chain uses TRBV6-5 and TRBJ1-3; weak D call: TRBD1 (5 bases). The germline CDR1 and CDR2 sequences are MNHEY and SVGAGI. The CDR3 is made up of 17 amino acids. V dropped 2 bases and J dropped 0 bases, with 14 bases sitting between them. The CDR3 loop is CASSYTSGIGSGNTIYF. CDR3 bases: TGTGCCAGCAGTTACACTTCAGGGATCGGCTCTGGAAACACCATATATTTT.

The V and J genes are TRBV4-1 and TRBJ2-1; 10 bases align to TRBD2. There are 16 residues in the CDR3. V lost 4 bases, J lost 9 bases, and 12 bases stayed unmatched. Per the germline V gene, CDR1 is MGHRA and CDR2 is YSYEKL. The CDR3 DNA reads TGCGCCAGCAGCCGATTTATAGCGGGGGGCCCCATTGAGCAGTTCTTC. Residues: CASSRFIAGGPIEQFF.

V gene TRBV7-9 combines with J gene TRBJ1-1, with 7 bases matching TRBD1. There are 16 residues in the CDR3. CDR1 is SEHNR and CDR2 is FQNEAQ in the germline V gene (reference sequence). J lost 0 bases, V lost 7 bases, and 11 bases had no gene match. DNA of the CDR3: TGTGCCAGCACCCTAGGGGCAGGGGGGATGAACACTGAAGCTTTCTTT. Its protein product is CASTLGAGGMNTEAFF.

V and J are TRBV5-1 and TRBJ2-7; no clear D gene. V lost 0 bases and J lost 5, with 15 bases in between. The CDR3 loop spans 15 amino acids. Germline CDR1 SGHRS, CDR2 YFSETQ. CDR3 sequence (DNA): TGCGCCAGCAGCTTGGCATTTGGGTTGGTCGACGAGCAGTACTTC. Amino acids: CASSLAFGLVDEQYF.

At least ten counts were recorded for this clonotype. This chain joins TRBV7-2 and TRBJ2-7; 9 bases are a match to TRBD2. Germline CDR1 SGHTA, CDR2 FQGNSA. CDR3 length: 15 amino acids. V shed 7 bases and J 4 bases; nucleotides not matched to a gene: 11. The CDR3 reads CASTPLAGLLYEQYF. The CDR3 nucleotides read TGTGCCAGCACACCCCTAGCGGGATTGCTTTACGAGCAGTACTTC.

The sample holds a few counts of this clonotype. The chain links TRBV12-5 to TRBJ2-3; no definite D call. Trimming shortened V by 0 bases and J by 0 bases, and 22 bases separated the two germline ends. Germline V gene data show CDR1 as LGHNT and CDR2 as FRNRAP. The CDR3 has 20 amino acids. CDR3 in DNA: TGTGCTAGTGGTTTGGTCCTCCCACGAGTCGTACAGCCTAGCACAGATACGCAGTATTTT. Amino acids: CASGLVLPRVVQPSTDTQYF.

This clonotype was seen many times. The V call is TRBV9, the J call TRBJ2-5; 7 nucleotides match TRBD1. Germline-derived CDR1 and CDR2 are SGDLS and YYNGEE. The CDR3 totals 14 residues. V lost 0 bases, J lost 6 bases, and 5 bases stayed unmatched. The CDR3 protein is CASSVGQGQQTQYF. The CDR3 DNA reads as TGTGCCAGCAGCGTAGGACAGGGACAGCAGACCCAGTACTTC.

This chain uses TRBV10-3 with TRBJ2-4; 7 bases align to TRBD1. The CDR3 consists of 13 residues. V lost 11 bases to trimming and J lost 7 bases; unmatched junction nucleotides: 11. Germline V gene lookup returns CDR1 ENHRY and CDR2 SYGVKD. Here the CDR3 reads CASKTDRTNIQYF. The DNA for the CDR3 is TGTGCCTCAAAGACGGACAGGACCAACATTCAGTACTTC.

V is TRBV4-2 and J is TRBJ1-6; D not certain. This CDR3 comprises 15 residues. Per germline, CDR1 LGHNA and CDR2 YNFKEQ. Trimming shortened V by 2 bases and J by 6 bases, and 11 bases separated the two germline ends. The CDR3 sequence: CASSQLDYSNSPLHF. The CDR3 DNA is TGTGCCAGCAGCCAACTTGATTACAGTAATTCACCCCTCCACTTT.

The V call is TRBV6-5, the J call TRBJ1-4; the match to TRBD1 covers 7 bases. The trim removed 0 bases at V and 5 bases at J, leaving 6 bases unmatched. The CDR3 runs 16 residues. Germline V gene data show CDR1 as MNHEY and CDR2 as SVGAGI. The CDR3 bases are TGTGCCAGCAGTTACTCTCCGGGACAGAGGAATGAAAAACTGTTTTTT. Encoded protein: CASSYSPGQRNEKLFF.